Detailed here is one TCR beta chain. Clones were sequenced by immunoSEQ multiplex PCR, and TCRdb holds only the in-frame ones, with some missing. The sample yields 120,000 or so clones, about 90% seen once. This sample was taken from a study of blood T cell repertoires in COVID-19. On the study more broadly: Sources were T cells, B-cell-depleted T cells, or PBMCs; the material itself was cDNA or gDNA.

Germline V CDR1 and CDR2: MNHEY, SMNVEV (reference sequence). This CDR3 comprises 13 residues. Trimming left V 5 bases short and J 2 bases short, with 10 bases between. This clonotype was sampled from a human donor in a cohort sampled during active COVID-19. V gene TRBV27 combines with J gene TRBJ2-7; TRBD1 is a possible D gene (6 bases). Sequencing input: peripheral blood. CDR3 bases: TGTGCCAGCAGTCCCGGACAGACCTACGAGCAGTACTTC. It codes for CASSPGQTYEQYF.